Presented here are 15 T cell receptor beta chains from one specimen sequenced in a study of CXCR3-negative and CXCR3-positive naive CD8 T cells. The libraries of TRB cDNA were prepared using 5' RACE with UMI labels. TCRdb re-called the 5' RACE reads; one entry per CDR3 protein, DNA not given. The sample totals tens of thousands of distinct CDR3 sequences. The sequencing input was naive CXCR3- CD8+ T cells from blood. Subset defined: CD45RO-CCR7+CD27+CD95- naive CD8+ T cells lacking CXCR3 (TNR3-). The receptors originated from a human donor in good health. Some clones in this sample may be carry-over from other donors' samples.

J is TRBJ2-3 and V is TRBV28; TCRdb calls TRBD1, which cannot be checked without DNA. The CDR3 length is 17 residues. Germline assignment: CDR1 MDHEN and CDR2 SYDVKM. The CDR3: CASSLRRRDRNTDTQYF. Supplemented by reference TRBV28 and TRBJ2-3, the full variable domain reads DVKVTQSSRYLVKRTGEKVFLECVQDMDHENMFWYRQDPGLGLRLIYFSYDVKMKEKGDIPEGYSVSREKKERFSLILESASTNQTSMYLCASSLRRRDRNTDTQYFGPGTRLTVL.

This sequence joins TRBV12-3 or TRBV12-4 and TRBJ2-7; TCRdb's D call of TRBD2 is untestable without DNA. The CDR3 is made up of 16 amino acids. The CDR3 loop reads CASSRTRLASPYEQYF.

This chain connects TRBV3-1 to TRBJ2-5. The CDR3 spans 15 residues. The V gene's germline CDR1 is LGHDT and CDR2 YNNKEL (reference sequence). This CDR3 is CASSQESAVQETQYF.

The chain joins TRBV7-9 to TRBJ2-7; TCRdb gives TRBD1 as the D gene, but with no DNA this cannot be confirmed. The CDR3 is 14 residues long. Looked up from germline, CDR1 is SEHNR and CDR2 is FQNEAQ (reference sequence). This CDR3 is CASSLGAEGYEQYF.

The rearrangement links TRBV10-2 to TRBJ1-5; TCRdb's assignment of TRBD1 cannot be checked, as there is no DNA. The CDR3 contains 14 residues. The V gene's germline CDR1 is WSHSY and CDR2 SAAADI. CDR3 sequence: CASSENLEGQPQHF.

The chain carries TRBV28 and TRBJ2-1; TCRdb proposes TRBD2, but this gene call is untestable without DNA. The V gene's germline CDR1 is MDHEN and CDR2 SYDVKM. The CDR3 is 14 amino acids. The CDR3: CASSLRTSGHEQFF.

The chain is built from TRBV28 and TRBJ1-1; no DNA is available, so the TRBD1 call from TCRdb remains unchecked. The CDR3 runs 14 residues. Germline loops: CDR1 MDHEN, CDR2 SYDVKM. CDR3 sequence: CASSWAGQGTEAFF.

The chain uses TRBV5-6 and TRBJ2-1; TCRdb outputs TRBD1, but without DNA this stays unchecked. The V gene's germline CDR1 is SGHDT and CDR2 YYEEEE. The CDR3 runs 14 residues. The CDR3 spells CASSLGTVYNEQFF.

V is TRBV9 and J is TRBJ1-5; the TCRdb call, TRBD1, lacks DNA for checking. The CDR3 has 15 residues. Germline loops: CDR1 SGDLS, CDR2 YYNGEE. CDR3: CASSEGTGGNQPQHF.

The rearrangement uses TRBV5-4 and TRBJ2-5; TCRdb outputs TRBD1, but without DNA this stays unchecked. Per germline, CDR1 SGHNT and CDR2 YYREEE (reference sequence). The CDR3 runs 15 residues. The CDR3 reads CASSTGAGDQETQYF. Full variable domain (remainder filled in from reference TRBV5-4 and TRBJ2-5): ETGVTQSPTHLIKTRGQQVTLRCSSQSGHNTVSWYQQALGQGPQFIFQYYREEENGRGNFPPRFSGLQFPNYSSELNVNALELDDSALYLCASSTGAGDQETQYFGPGTRLLVL.

The chain uses TRBV14 and TRBJ1-2; TCRdb calls TRBD1, which cannot be checked without DNA. The CDR3 is made up of 15 amino acids. Germline V gene lookup returns CDR1 SGHDN and CDR2 FVKESK. The CDR3 sequence is CASSQTGGLNYGYTF.

The chain is built from TRBV11-2 and TRBJ2-1; TCRdb indicates TRBD2, and absent DNA this call remains unverified. Per germline, CDR1 SGHAT and CDR2 FQNNGV. The CDR3 has 16 residues. The CDR3 region is CASSSHFLAGYNEQFF.

V is TRBV28 and J is TRBJ2-1; TCRdb reports TRBD2, a call that lacks DNA to check it against. CDR1 MDHEN and CDR2 SYDVKM come from the germline V gene. The CDR3 sequence is 14 residues long. The CDR3 spells CASSPGLDYNEQFF.

V gene TRBV12-3 or TRBV12-4 combines with J gene TRBJ1-4; TCRdb gives TRBD1 as the D gene, but with no DNA this cannot be confirmed. CDR3 length: 16 amino acids. CDR3 sequence reads: CASTLRGGEANEKLFF.

The gene calls are TRBV7-9 and TRBJ2-5. Germline assignment: CDR1 SEHNR and CDR2 FQNEAQ (reference sequence). There are 14 residues in the CDR3. The CDR3 loop reads CASSLPGRQETQYF.